A single sample is the source of the 21 T cell receptor beta chains below, sequenced in a study of blood T cell repertoires in COVID-19. Sequencing was performed with immunoSEQ multiplex PCR; in TCRdb, only in-frame clones are kept and a portion is missing. The table shows 150,000 to 250,000 clones, with roughly 80% occurring only once. The source material was PBMCs or T cells enriched from blood (not recorded which). These receptors came from a man aged 35 to 55 who had recovered from COVID-19.

The rearrangement joins TRBV7-3 to TRBJ1-2, with a tentative D call TRBD1 (5 bases). With 8 bases removed from V and 8 bases from J, the gap between germline ends came to 18 bases. The CDR3 is made up of 13 amino acids. The germline CDR1 and CDR2 sequences are SGHTA and FQGTGA. The CDR3 here is CASGPGGLEGYTF. The CDR3, as DNA: TGTGCCAGCGGACCCGGGGGATTAGAAGGCTACACCTTC.

The genes are TRBV7-8 and TRBJ2-7; D is perhaps TRBD1 (6 bases). Germline CDR1 reads SGHVS; CDR2 reads FQNEAQ. Trimming took 5 bases from V and 5 from J, leaving 10 bases between them. The CDR3 is made up of 12 amino acids. The CDR3 loop is CASSQGHNEQYF. CDR3 bases: TGTGCCAGCAGCCAGGGACATAACGAGCAGTACTTC.

The V call is TRBV4-2, the J call TRBJ2-7; D is perhaps TRBD1 (6 bases). Germline lookup yields CDR1 LGHNA and CDR2 YNFKEQ. CDR3 length: 15 amino acids. V shed 1 base and J shed 2 bases, with 12 bases lying between them. The CDR3 sequence: CASSQVSGVPYEQYF. Here the CDR3 DNA reads TGTGCCAGCAGCCAAGTCTCAGGGGTGCCCTACGAGCAGTACTTC.

This clone was detected a few times. CDR3 sequence reads: CASSPTGSGNTIYF. The CDR3 DNA reads as TGTGCCAGCAGCCCTACAGGCTCTGGAAACACCATATATTTT. The genes are TRBV9 and TRBJ1-3; perhaps TRBD1 as D (5 bases). The CDR3 length is 14 residues. Trimming shortened V by 4 bases and J by 0 bases, and 8 bases separated the two germline ends. The germline V gene encodes CDR1 SGDLS and CDR2 YYNGEE.

The rearrangement uses TRBV18 and TRBJ2-5; the D gene is possibly TRBD2 (5 bases). Trimming pared 2 bases from V and 4 bases from J, leaving 20 bases between. In germline, CDR1 is KGHSH, CDR2 LQKENI. This CDR3 has 17 residues. For the CDR3, the DNA is TGTGCCAGCTCACCAACACAGTTGGTGGGGAGTAGAGAGACCCAGTACTTC. Translation gives CASSPTQLVGSRETQYF.

The chain employs TRBV7-9 and TRBJ1-6, with 8 bases that match TRBD1. Germline-derived CDR1 and CDR2 are SEHNR and FQNEAQ (reference sequence). The CDR3 is 15 amino acids. Trimming at V came to 5 bases and at J to 9 bases, leaving 9 bases not matched to a gene. The CDR3 DNA reads TGTGCCAGCAGCCACTACGACAGGGGCGGTTCACCCCTCCACTTT. Protein product: CASSHYDRGGSPLHF.

The J gene is TRBJ2-7, the V gene TRBV2; 7 bases agree with TRBD1. CDR3 length: 11 amino acids. Germline CDR1 is SNHLY and CDR2 is FYNNEI. V was clipped by 6 bases and J by 6 bases; unmatched bases: 2. Here the CDR3 reads CASRTGTEQYF. The CDR3 bases are TGTGCCAGCAGGACAGGGACCGAGCAGTACTTC.

The genes are TRBV14 and TRBJ1-6, with TRBD1 identical over 8 bases. V lost 4 bases and J lost 7; bases outside the gene matches: 3. Per germline, CDR1 SGHDN and CDR2 FVKESK. CDR3 size: 14 residues. CDR3 nucleotides: TGTGCCAGCAGCCGAACAGGGGGAAATTCACCCCTCCACTTT. Translating gives CASSRTGGNSPLHF.

CDR3 sequence (DNA): TGTGCCAGCAGCGTAGATGACAGTGGAAACACCATATATTTT. It specifies CASSVDDSGNTIYF. The chain uses TRBV9 and TRBJ1-3, with a weak D call TRBD1 (5 bases). The V gene's germline CDR1 is SGDLS and CDR2 YYNGEE. This CDR3 has 14 amino acids. V dropped 0 bases and J dropped 3 bases, with 7 bases sitting between them.

This chain links TRBV28 with TRBJ1-4; D gene uncertain. The V gene lost 2 bases and the J gene lost 1 base, with 11 bases spanning the gap. From germline, CDR1 is MDHEN and CDR2 SYDVKM. This CDR3 comprises 16 residues. CDR3 bases: TGTGCCAGCAGTTTAGCCGGACTGGAAACTAATGAAAAACTGTTTTTT. Translating it yields CASSLAGLETNEKLFF. The full variable domain, in which reference TRBV28 and TRBJ1-4 provide the parts outside the CDR3, is DVKVTQSSRYLVKRTGEKVFLECVQDMDHENMFWYRQDPGLGLRLIYFSYDVKMKEKGDIPEGYSVSREKKERFSLILESASTNQTSMYLCASSLAGLETNEKLFFGSGTQLSVL.

This clone was detected only once. The chain employs TRBV7-2 and TRBJ1-2; unclear D gene. This CDR3 region has 14 residues. Trimming cost V 1 base and J 5 bases, with 11 bases left between them. The germline CDR1 and CDR2 sequences are SGHTA and FQGNSA. CDR3 sequence reads: CASSLGNTLYGYTF. CDR3 bases: TGTGCCAGCAGCTTAGGCAATACATTATATGGCTACACCTTC.

This clone was picked up a small number of times. V usage is TRBV20-1 and J usage is TRBJ1-1; TRBD1 agrees at 8 bases. The CDR3 has 11 amino acids. The germline V gene has CDR1 DFQATT and CDR2 SNEGSKA (reference sequence). V was pared by 5 bases and J by 8 bases, with 4 bases of the junction left unmatched. CDR3 nucleotides: TGCAGTGCTGGACAGGGATCGGAAGCTTTCTTT. It is translated as CSAGQGSEAFF.

The chain's CDR3 is CASSSGLAGTDTQYF. The CDR3 coding sequence is TGTGCCAGCAGCTCGGGACTAGCGGGTACAGATACGCAGTATTTT. This chain uses TRBV7-3 with TRBJ2-3; 12 positions match TRBD2. CDR3 length equals 15 residues. Germline values: CDR1 SGHTA, CDR2 FQGTGA. With V trimmed by 4 bases and J by 3 bases, 2 bases remained unmatched.

The genes are TRBV3-1 (or the pseudogene TRBV3-2) and TRBJ2-1; 8 nucleotides match TRBD2. There are 17 residues in the CDR3. V lost 0 bases and J lost 2; bases outside the gene matches: 6. Germline V gene lookup returns CDR1 LGHDT and CDR2 YNNKEL (reference sequence). The CDR3 sequence is CASSQENELAAYNEQFF. As DNA, the CDR3 is TGTGCCAGCAGCCAAGAAAATGAACTAGCGGCCTACAATGAGCAGTTCTTC.

The rearrangement joins TRBV5-1 to TRBJ1-1; D is undetermined. There are 13 residues in the CDR3. V was cut by 0 bases and J by 1 base, with 4 bases left in between. Looked up from germline, CDR1 is SGHRS and CDR2 is YFSETQ. The CDR3 loop is CASSLDTNTEAFF. CDR3 in DNA: TGCGCCAGCAGCTTGGACACGAACACTGAAGCTTTCTTT.

The gene calls are TRBV11-1 and TRBJ2-5, with 7 bases lining up with TRBD1. Germline V gene lookup returns CDR1 SGHAT and CDR2 FQDESV (reference sequence). Trimming took 5 bases from V and 4 from J; bases not matched to a gene: 10. The CDR3 totals 15 residues. CDR3 sequence reads: CASSAYEGGGETQYF. In DNA, the CDR3 is TGTGCCAGCAGCGCATACGAAGGGGGCGGAGAGACCCAGTACTTC.

This clone was observed a few times. The V gene is TRBV30, the J gene TRBJ1-2; 7 positions agree with TRBD1. The CDR3 length is 14 residues. J gave up 3 bases and V 3 bases, and 7 bases lay outside the gene matches. From germline, CDR1 is GTSNPN and CDR2 SVGIG (reference sequence). CDR3 protein: CAWRIGTAHYGYTF. The CDR3 DNA follows: TGTGCCTGGAGAATCGGGACAGCCCACTATGGCTACACCTTC.

The chain joins TRBV3-1 (or the pseudogene TRBV3-2) to TRBJ1-2; 8 nucleotides match TRBD1. With 4 bases clipped from V and 8 bases from J, the junction kept 9 bases outside the gene matches. The germline CDR1 and CDR2 sequences are LGHDT and YNNKEL (reference sequence). CDR3 length equals 14 residues. In nucleotides, the CDR3 is TGTGCCAGCAGCCCGCAAACGACAGGGGAAGGCTACACCTTC. Translated: CASSPQTTGEGYTF.

Worth noting for this clone: The sample has other DNA sequences that encode this CDR3 too. The chain recombines TRBV3-1 (or the pseudogene TRBV3-2) with TRBJ2-7, with 8 bases identical to TRBD1. V trimming: 1 base; J trimming: 4 bases; junction bases outside the gene matches: 3. From germline, CDR1 is LGHDT and CDR2 YNNKEL (reference sequence). The length of the CDR3 is 14 residues. The CDR3 bases are TGTGCCAGCAGCCAAGGAACAGGGGGTTACGAGCAGTACTTC. This codes for CASSQGTGGYEQYF.

This clone was picked up a small number of times. This CDR3 is CASTPTAGGPLTEAFF. CDR3 bases: TGTGCCAGCACCCCTACGGCAGGGGGCCCACTCACTGAAGCTTTCTTT. The genes are TRBV27 and TRBJ1-1; 8 bases are shared with TRBD1. With 7 bases clipped from V and 4 bases from J, the junction kept 14 bases outside the gene matches. CDR1 and CDR2 from the germline V gene are MNHEY and SMNVEV (reference sequence). This CDR3 has 16 residues.

The chain links TRBV7-2 to TRBJ1-1; 8 nucleotides match TRBD1. The CDR3 consists of 17 residues. The J segment lost 1 base and the V segment lost 4 bases, leaving 11 bases of the junction unmatched. Germline V gives CDR1 SGHTA, CDR2 FQGNSA. CDR3 DNA sequence: TGTGCCAGCAGCTCTCTGGGAATTGGACAGGGGAACACTGAAGCTTTCTTT. It codes for CASSSLGIGQGNTEAFF.